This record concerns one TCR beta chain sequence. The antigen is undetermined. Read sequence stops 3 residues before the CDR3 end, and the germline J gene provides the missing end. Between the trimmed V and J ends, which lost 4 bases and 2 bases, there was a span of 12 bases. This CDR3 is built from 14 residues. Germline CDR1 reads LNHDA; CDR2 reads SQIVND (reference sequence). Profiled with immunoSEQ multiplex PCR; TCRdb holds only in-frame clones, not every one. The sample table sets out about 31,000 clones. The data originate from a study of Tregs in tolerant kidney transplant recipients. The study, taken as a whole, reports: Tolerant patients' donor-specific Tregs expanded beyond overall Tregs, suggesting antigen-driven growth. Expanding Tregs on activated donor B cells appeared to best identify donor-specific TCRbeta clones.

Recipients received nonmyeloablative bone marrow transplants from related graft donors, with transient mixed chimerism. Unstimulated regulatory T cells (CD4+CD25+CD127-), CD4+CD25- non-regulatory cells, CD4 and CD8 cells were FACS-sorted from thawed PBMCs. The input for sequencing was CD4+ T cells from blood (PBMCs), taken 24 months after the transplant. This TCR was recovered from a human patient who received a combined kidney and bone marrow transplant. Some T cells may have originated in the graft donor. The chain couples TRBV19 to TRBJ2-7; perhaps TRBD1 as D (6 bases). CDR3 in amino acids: CASSRRGQTYEQYF. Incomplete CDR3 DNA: TGTGCCAGTAGTAGAAGAGGACAGACCTACGAG. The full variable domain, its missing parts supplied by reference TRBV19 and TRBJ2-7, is DGGITQSPKYLFRKEGQNVTLSCEQNLNHDAMYWYRQDPGQGLRLIYYSQIVNDFQKGDIAEGYSVSREKKESFPLTVTSAQKNPTAFYLCASSRRGQTYEQYFGPGTRLTVT.